This T cell receptor beta chain was recorded in a study of CD8 T cells in ankylosing spondylitis. In TCRdb, the 5' RACE reads were re-called with MiXCR into one record per CDR3 protein. Here the sample spans 80,000 to 100,000 distinct CDR3 sequences, about 8.1% being singletons. Germline V gene data show CDR1 as DFQATT and CDR2 as SNEGSKA (reference sequence). The CDR3 has 14 amino acids. V was clipped by 4 bases and J by 4 bases; unmatched bases: 3. Sequencing was performed on blood, either unsorted or a sorted T cell fraction (not recorded which). This sequence was found in a male donor with ankylosing spondylitis or in good health (not recorded which). The gene calls are TRBV20-1 and TRBJ2-6; 8 bases agree with TRBD1. The CDR3 nucleotides read TGCAGTGCTATACAGGGGGACGGGGCCAACGTCCTGACTTTC. The encoded protein is CSAIQGDGANVLTF.